Shown below are 18 T cell receptor beta chains from a single sample sequenced in a study of OX40 agonist ivuxolimab in advanced cancers. Sequenced by immunoSEQ multiplex PCR; TCRdb stores in-frame clones only, minus some. The sample includes about 20,000 clones, around four fifths of them seen just once. The material was CD4+ or CD8+ T cells sorted from blood, obtained in a trial of the OX40 agonist ivuxolimab. The receptor set was obtained from an adult with an advanced solid tumor such as melanoma, head and neck, liver or kidney cancer.

The chain uses TRBV30 and TRBJ1-2; 8 nucleotides line up with TRBD1. Germline trimming cut 3 bases from V and 1 base from J; bases unmatched to any gene: 10. The CDR3 spans 16 residues. Germline CDR1 is GTSNPN and CDR2 is SVGIG (reference sequence). CDR3 sequence: CAWSRRTDRVNYGYTF. Here the CDR3 DNA reads TGTGCCTGGAGCCGTCGTACGGACAGGGTTAACTATGGCTACACCTTC. Full variable domain (outside the CDR3, taken from reference TRBV30 and TRBJ1-2): SQTIHQWPATLVQPVGSPLSLECTVEGTSNPNLYWYRQAAGRGLQLLFYSVGIGQISSEVPQNLSASRPQDRQFILSSKKLLLSDSGFYLCAWSRRTDRVNYGYTFGSGTRLTVV.

The J gene is TRBJ2-7, the V gene TRBV28; D unclear. The ends were cut back, 5 bases at V and 3 bases at J, with 8 bases in the middle. CDR3 length equals 12 residues. Germline CDR1 is MDHEN and CDR2 is SYDVKM. DNA of the CDR3: TGTGCCAGCAGTAGTACTCGCTACGAGCAGTACTTC. Translated, it gives CASSSTRYEQYF.

The chain carries TRBV7-9 and TRBJ2-7; TRBD2 matches at 12 bases. The CDR3 totals 16 residues. V was clipped by 3 bases and J by 7 bases; unmatched bases: 10. CDR1 and CDR2 from the germline V gene are SEHNR and FQNEAQ (reference sequence). The CDR3 region has the DNA TGTGCCAGCAGCTTTCTAGCGGGAGGGCCGTGGTTGGAGCAGTACTTC. Translation gives CASSFLAGGPWLEQYF.

This chain connects TRBV7-9 to TRBJ1-1, with unresolved D. Trimming stripped 0 bases from V and 5 bases from J, with 7 bases between. This CDR3 has 13 residues. Germline V gene lookup returns CDR1 SEHNR and CDR2 FQNEAQ (reference sequence). CDR3 coding DNA: TGTGCCAGCAGCTTAGCGCGGGGTACTGAAGCTTTCTTT. The encoded protein is CASSLARGTEAFF.

V usage is TRBV10-3 and J usage is TRBJ2-1; D gene ambiguous. Trimming took off 0 bases at V and 0 bases at J, with 15 bases between the two ends. Germline values: CDR1 ENHRY, CDR2 SYGVKD. This CDR3 region has 18 residues. Here the CDR3 DNA reads TGTGCCATCAGTGAGTCTATTGGTCAGGTGAGCTCCTACAATGAGCAGTTCTTC. Protein product: CAISESIGQVSSYNEQFF.

J is TRBJ1-5 and V is TRBV9; TRBD1 matches 7 bases. Germline CDR1 reads SGDLS; CDR2 reads YYNGEE. V lost 0 bases, J lost 2 bases, and 2 bases stayed unmatched. This CDR3 is 15 amino acids long. DNA of the CDR3: TGTGCCAGCAGCGTAGGAGGGGGCCGCAATCAGCCCCAGCATTTT. Translation: CASSVGGGRNQPQHF.

This chain joins TRBV10-3 and TRBJ1-6; D gene ambiguous. Per germline, CDR1 ENHRY and CDR2 SYGVKD. Trimming removed 10 bases at V and 5 bases at J, with 15 bases between. The CDR3 extends over 14 amino acids. CDR3 bases: TGTGCCACCCACACTGGATTAGATAATTCACCCCTCCACTTT. Translation gives CATHTGLDNSPLHF.

This sequence joins TRBV9 and TRBJ2-7, with TRBD2 matching over 8 bases. This CDR3 has 14 residues. Germline V gives CDR1 SGDLS, CDR2 YYNGEE. The junction had 8 bases not matched to a gene; V was cut back by 4 bases and J by 5 bases. The CDR3 DNA sequence: TGTGCCAGCAGCACAACGGGGGGGCTCGACGAGCAGTACTTC. Its protein is CASSTTGGLDEQYF.

This chain connects TRBV28 to TRBJ1-1; TRBD1 matches at 9 bases. CDR1 is MDHEN, CDR2 SYDVKM, per germline. The ends lost 7 bases at V and 3 bases at J; junction bases unmatched: 18. CDR3 size: 18 residues. The CDR3 nucleotides read TGTGCCAGCAACGGCCCGGGACAGGGCGACGGGCGTGACACTGAAGCTTTCTTT. Its protein is CASNGPGQGDGRDTEAFF.

The V gene is TRBV19, the J gene TRBJ1-1; TRBD1 is a possible D gene (5 bases). CDR3 length: 13 residues. V was shortened by 7 bases and J by 5 bases, with 14 bases between the two germline ends. Germline CDR1 and CDR2: LNHDA and SQIVND (reference sequence). CDR3 residues: CASTNTGSTEAFF. CDR3 coding DNA: TGTGCCAGTACCAACACAGGTAGTACTGAAGCTTTCTTT.

The chain carries TRBV4-3 and TRBJ2-1, with 14 bases identical to TRBD2. The ends lost 1 base at V and 10 bases at J; junction bases unmatched: 3. Per germline, CDR1 LGHNA and CDR2 YSLEER. CDR3 length equals 15 residues. Here the CDR3 reads CASSQGLAGGEEQFF. CDR3 coding DNA: TGCGCCAGCAGCCAAGGACTAGCGGGAGGGGAGGAGCAGTTCTTC.

The chain recombines TRBV11-2 with TRBJ2-3, with 12 bases identical to TRBD1. The germline CDR1 and CDR2 sequences are SGHAT and FQNNGV. CDR3 length equals 15 residues. With 1 base clipped from V and 4 bases from J, the junction kept 0 bases outside the gene matches. CDR3 coding DNA: TGTGCCAGCAGCTTAGGGGACAGGGGGCCAGATACGCAGTATTTT. It translates to CASSLGDRGPDTQYF.

The chain has TRBV5-6 and TRBJ2-7; TRBD1 is a possible D gene (5 bases). Germline CDR1 SGHDT, CDR2 YYEEEE. Trimming stripped 0 bases from V and 3 bases from J, with 13 bases between. The length of the CDR3 is 15 residues. CDR3: CASSLVGTGVYEQYF. Here the CDR3 DNA reads TGTGCCAGCAGCTTGGTTGGTACAGGAGTCTACGAGCAGTACTTC.

The sample holds one count of this clone. The J gene is TRBJ2-3, the V gene TRBV27; D not certain. The V end was cut by 3 bases, the J end by 4 bases, with 2 bases between. The CDR3 runs to 11 residues. Germline V gene sequence: CDR1 MNHEY, CDR2 SMNVEV (reference sequence). The CDR3 bases are TGTGCCAGCAGTTTTGCAGATACGCAGTATTTT. Encoded protein: CASSFADTQYF.

The CDR3 here is CASSLWEVSSTDTQYF. DNA for the CDR3: TGTGCCAGCAGTTTATGGGAGGTATCTAGCACAGATACGCAGTATTTT. The chain has TRBV28 and TRBJ2-3, with a weak D call TRBD2 (5 bases). Trimming took off 0 bases at V and 0 bases at J, with 10 bases between the two ends. The CDR3 sequence is 16 residues long. From germline, CDR1 is MDHEN and CDR2 SYDVKM.

This clone appeared once. J is TRBJ2-1 and V is TRBV5-1; TRBD2 agrees at 15 bases. J gave up 7 bases and V 4 bases, and 9 bases lay outside the gene matches. Germline loops: CDR1 SGHRS, CDR2 YFSETQ. This CDR3 has 17 amino acids. This chain's CDR3 is CASSPGTSGGFRNEQFF. The CDR3 DNA sequence: TGCGCCAGCAGCCCGGGGACTAGCGGGGGGTTTCGTAATGAGCAGTTCTTC.

The chain recombines TRBV6-1 with TRBJ2-1, with 8 bases matching TRBD2. Losses at the gene ends were 1 base for V and 1 base for J; bases not matched to a gene: 6. Germline CDR1 reads MNHNS; CDR2 reads SASEGT. The CDR3 is 17 amino acids. This CDR3 is CASSEGSGRISYNEQFF. The CDR3 coding sequence is TGTGCCAGCAGTGAAGGCAGCGGGAGAATTTCCTACAATGAGCAGTTCTTC.

The chain is built from TRBV5-1 and TRBJ2-7, with 7 nucleotides matching TRBD1. With 1 base clipped from V and 5 bases from J, the junction kept 9 bases outside the gene matches. The length of the CDR3 is 15 residues. Germline CDR1 reads SGHRS; CDR2 reads YFSETQ. This chain's CDR3 is CASSLFGQGENEQYF. CDR3 DNA sequence: TGCGCCAGCAGCTTGTTTGGGCAGGGGGAAAACGAGCAGTACTTC.